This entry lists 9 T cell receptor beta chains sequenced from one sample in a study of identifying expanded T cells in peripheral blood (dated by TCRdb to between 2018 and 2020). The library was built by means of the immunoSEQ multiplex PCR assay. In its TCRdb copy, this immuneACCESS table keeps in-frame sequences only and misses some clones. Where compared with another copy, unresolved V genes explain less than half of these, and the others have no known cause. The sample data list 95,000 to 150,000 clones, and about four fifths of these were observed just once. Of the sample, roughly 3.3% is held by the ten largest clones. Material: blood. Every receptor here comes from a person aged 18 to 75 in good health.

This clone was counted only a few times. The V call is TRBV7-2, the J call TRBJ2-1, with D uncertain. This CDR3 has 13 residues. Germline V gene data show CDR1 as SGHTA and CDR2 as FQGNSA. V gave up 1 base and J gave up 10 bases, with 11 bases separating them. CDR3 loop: CASSLGISREQFF. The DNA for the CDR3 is TGTGCCAGCAGCTTAGGCATTTCTCGCGAGCAGTTCTTC.

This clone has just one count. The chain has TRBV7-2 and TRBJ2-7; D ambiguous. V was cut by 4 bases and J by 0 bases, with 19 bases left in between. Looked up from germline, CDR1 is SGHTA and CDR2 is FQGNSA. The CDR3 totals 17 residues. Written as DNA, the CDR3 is TGTGCCAGCAGCTCGAATCTATTATTGCGAGACTCCTACGAGCAGTACTTC. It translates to CASSSNLLLRDSYEQYF.

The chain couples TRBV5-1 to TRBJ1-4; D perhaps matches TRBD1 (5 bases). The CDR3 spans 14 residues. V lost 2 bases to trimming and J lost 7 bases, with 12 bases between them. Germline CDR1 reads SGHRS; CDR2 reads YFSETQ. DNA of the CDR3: TGCGCCAGCAGCTTAACAGGTTTCCCTGAAAAACTGTTTTTT. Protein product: CASSLTGFPEKLFF.

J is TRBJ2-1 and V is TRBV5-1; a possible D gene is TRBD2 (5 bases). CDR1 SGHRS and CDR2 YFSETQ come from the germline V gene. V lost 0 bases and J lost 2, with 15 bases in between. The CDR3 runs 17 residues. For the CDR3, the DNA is TGCGCCAGCAGCTTGGTGCCAGGACTGAATACCTACAATGAGCAGTTCTTC. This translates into CASSLVPGLNTYNEQFF.

The chain's CDR3 is CASSPTVYEQYF. The CDR3 coding sequence is TGTGCCAGCAGCCCGACGGTCTACGAGCAGTACTTC. The rearrangement uses TRBV7-9 and TRBJ2-7; the D is unclear. Trimming cost V 5 bases and J 3 bases, with 8 bases left between them. Per the germline V gene, CDR1 is SEHNR and CDR2 is FQNEAQ (reference sequence). The CDR3 consists of 12 residues.

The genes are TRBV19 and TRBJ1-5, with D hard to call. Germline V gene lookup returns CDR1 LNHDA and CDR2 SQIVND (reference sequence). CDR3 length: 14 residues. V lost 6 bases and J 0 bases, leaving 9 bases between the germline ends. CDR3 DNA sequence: TGTGCCAGTAGCCCCAGTTATAGCAATCAGCCCCAGCATTTT. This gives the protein CASSPSYSNQPQHF.

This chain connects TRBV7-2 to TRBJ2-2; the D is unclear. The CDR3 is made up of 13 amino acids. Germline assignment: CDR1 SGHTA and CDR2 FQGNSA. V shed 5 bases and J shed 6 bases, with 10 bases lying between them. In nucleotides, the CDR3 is TGTGCCAGCAGCCCCACCTTCGCCGGGGAGCTGTTTTTT. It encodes CASSPTFAGELFF.

CDR3 in DNA: TGTGCCAGCAGCTTAAATGGGGGAGGAGATGAGCAGTTCTTC. It encodes CASSLNGGGDEQFF. J is TRBJ2-1 and V is TRBV11-2; D may be TRBD2 (6 bases). The germline V and J ends were trimmed by 2 bases and 8 bases, with 13 bases remaining between them. CDR1 is SGHAT, CDR2 FQNNGV, per germline. This CDR3 is 14 amino acids long.

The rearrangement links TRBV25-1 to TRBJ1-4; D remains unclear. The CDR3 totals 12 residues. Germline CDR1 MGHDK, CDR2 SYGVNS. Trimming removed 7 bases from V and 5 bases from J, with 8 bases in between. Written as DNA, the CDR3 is TGTGCCAGCATCGGACCCAATGAAAAACTGTTTTTT. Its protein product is CASIGPNEKLFF.